The rows below give T cell receptor beta chains drawn from one sample of a study of vaccination and CD4 T cells after COVID-19. One entry per CDR3 protein, called by TCRdb with MiXCR from the PCR reads. This sample has 15,000 or so distinct CDR3 sequences; 60% to 80% occur once, and the top ten carry around 12%. Antigens of these TCRs are unknown. The source material was CD4+ T cells from blood, cultured in vitro. Receptors originate from a human donor who had recovered from COVID-19. CDR3s include the opening cysteine and the closing phenylalanine or tryptophan. D genes are given only for firm matches. For some rows the clone size is stated as once, few or many, or as a class when expanded; others skip it.

D gene,J gene,V gene,clone size,CDR3 DNA,CDR3 protein
TRBD1,TRBJ1-2,TRBV11-2,.,TGTGCCAGCAGCCGGGACAGTCAACGCTATGGCTACACCTTC,CASSRDSQRYGYTF
.,TRBJ2-7,TRBV6-5,.,TGTGCCAGCAGTTCGGGCTTGGGGCGGGAGCAGTACTTC,CASSSGLGREQYF
.,TRBJ2-7,TRBV6-1,.,TGTGCCAGCAGTGAACAGTCGGACTTCTTCTACGAGCAGTACTTC,CASSEQSDFFYEQYF
TRBD1,TRBJ1-5,TRBV2,.,TGTGCCAGCAGTGCCCCCGGGACAGCAAATCAGCCCCAGCATTTT,CASSAPGTANQPQHF
TRBD1,TRBJ2-7,TRBV15,.,TGTGCCACCAGCAGCCGACAGGGCTCCTACGAGCAGTACTTC,CATSSRQGSYEQYF
.,TRBJ2-5,TRBV7-2,.,TGTGCCAGTAGGGTAGGAGGGAACCAAGAGACCCAGTACTTC,CASRVGGNQETQYF
TRBD1,TRBJ1-2,TRBV6-1,few,TGTGCCAGCAGTGCAAGACAGGGGTCCACCCTTGGCTACACCTTC,CASSARQGSTLGYTF
TRBD2,TRBJ2-7,TRBV5-1,few,TGCGCCAGCAGCTTGGAGAGGACTAGCGGGATTTACGAGCAGTACTTC,CASSLERTSGIYEQYF
.,TRBJ1-1,TRBV11-2,.,TGTGCCAGCAGCTTAACGTCAGGGAACACTGAAGCTTTCTTT,CASSLTSGNTEAFF
.,TRBJ1-6,TRBV20-1,.,TGCAGTGCTAGGGGGGGACCTGGTAATTCACCCCTCCACTTT,CSARGGPGNSPLHF
.,TRBJ2-5,TRBV19,.,TGTGCCAGTAGTATACGGGCGGGTTTGGAGACCCAGTACTTC,CASSIRAGLETQYF
TRBD2,TRBJ2-2,TRBV19,.,TGTGCCAGTAGTACGGGACTAGCGGGGACGAACACCGGGGAGCTGTTTTTT,CASSTGLAGTNTGELFF
.,TRBJ2-7,TRBV6-1,.,TGTGCCAGCAGAACCGGGACTTCTTCCTACGAGCAGTACTTC,CASRTGTSSYEQYF
.,TRBJ1-2,TRBV10-1,few,TGCGCCAGCAGTGGACAGATTAACTATGGCTACACCTTC,CASSGQINYGYTF
.,TRBJ2-2,TRBV11-3,.,TGTGCCAGCAGCGTAAGGGTTACCGGGGAGCTGTTTTTT,CASSVRVTGELFF
.,TRBJ1-2,TRBV7-9,once,TGTGCCAGCAGCCTGAGGGGTGGCTACACCTTC,CASSLRGGYTF
TRBD1,TRBJ1-5,TRBV20-1,.,TGCAGTGCTACGACAGGGACCCAGCCCCAGCATTTT,CSATTGTQPQHF
.,TRBJ1-1,TRBV30,.,TGTGCCTGGAGTTCCTTTGGGGGGACTACTGAAGCTTTCTTT,CAWSSFGGTTEAFF
.,TRBJ1-6,TRBV19,.,TGTGCCAGTAGTCTAAGGGACCGGAGCTCCTATAATTCACCCCTCCACTTT,CASSLRDRSSYNSPLHF
.,TRBJ1-2,TRBV20-1,.,TGCAGTGCTCGCAACCCGGACCCAGGGCATGGCTACACCTTC,CSARNPDPGHGYTF
.,TRBJ2-7,TRBV9,.,TGTGCCAGCAGCCCTCTTGAGGGACACCCATCCTACGAGCAGTACTTC,CASSPLEGHPSYEQYF
TRBD1,TRBJ2-7,TRBV12-3/TRBV12-4,.,TGTGCCAGCAGACTCAGGGGGTCGCCCTTCTACGAGCAGTACTTC,CASRLRGSPFYEQYF
TRBD1,TRBJ2-6,TRBV28,.,TGTGCCAGCAGTTTTCCGCCCCAGGGGGCAGGTCCCTCCTCTGGGGCCAACGTCCTGACTTTC,CASSFPPQGAGPSSGANVLTF
.,TRBJ2-5,TRBV19,.,TGTGCCAGTAGTACCCTACGGCAAGAGACCCAGTACTTC,CASSTLRQETQYF
.,TRBJ2-5,TRBV7-2,.,TGTGCCAGCAGGCCCTCCCTCGCGACACAAGAGACCCAGTACTTC,CASRPSLATQETQYF
.,TRBJ1-2,TRBV2,once,TGTGCCAGCAGCCGGGACAACTATGGCTACACCTTC,CASSRDNYGYTF
.,TRBJ2-7,TRBV5-3,.,TGTGCCAGAAGCGGCGACCGGACCTACGAGCAGTACTTC,CARSGDRTYEQYF